Each of the 10 T cell receptor beta chains below was sequenced from the same sample in a study of blood T cell repertoires in COVID-19. The repertoire was sequenced with immunoSEQ multiplex PCR; TCRdb's copy has only in-frame clones and lacks some. The table includes roughly 42,000 clones, approximately 92% detected once. Sequencing was performed on peripheral blood. The receptor set was obtained from a man aged 25 to 40 with active or convalescent COVID-19.

The CDR3 coding sequence is TGTGCCAGCACCCTGAACACCGGGGAGCTGTTTTTT. Protein product: CASTLNTGELFF. The chain has TRBV12-3 or TRBV12-4 and TRBJ2-2; D uncertain. This CDR3 is built from 12 residues. V was pared by 7 bases and J by 1 base, with 4 bases between.

The chain is built from TRBV12-3 or TRBV12-4 and TRBJ1-1; 7 bases map to TRBD1. CDR3 length equals 12 residues. Germline trimming cut 5 bases from V and 3 bases from J; bases unmatched to any gene: 0. The chain's CDR3 is CASSDRDTEAFF. DNA for the CDR3: TGTGCCAGCAGTGACAGGGACACTGAAGCTTTCTTT.

This clone was observed a single time. The rearrangement joins TRBV10-3 to TRBJ2-3; 10 bases line up with TRBD2. This CDR3 is 14 amino acids long. Germline CDR1 and CDR2: ENHRY and SYGVKD. V dropped 4 bases and J dropped 4; count of bases not matched to a gene: 2. In DNA form, the CDR3 reads TGTGCCATCAGTGCGCTAGCGGGGGCAGATACGCAGTATTTT. It is translated as CAISALAGADTQYF.

The chain carries TRBV9 and TRBJ1-2; D gene uncertain. Looked up from germline, CDR1 is SGDLS and CDR2 is YYNGEE. The V and J ends lost 0 bases and 4 bases respectively, with 10 bases between them. CDR3 length: 14 residues. CDR3 in DNA: TGTGCCAGCAGCGTAGTAACGAACAGCTATGGCTACACCTTC. It yields the protein CASSVVTNSYGYTF. Full variable domain (rest looked up from reference TRBV9 and TRBJ1-2): DSGVTQTPKHLITATGQRVTLRCSPRSGDLSVYWYQQSLDQGLQFLIQYYNGEERAKGNILERFSAQQFPDLHSELNLSSLELGDSALYFCASSVVTNSYGYTFGSGTRLTVV.

This rearrangement joins TRBV27 to TRBJ2-1; the match to TRBD1 covers 8 bases. Trimming at V came to 4 bases and at J to 7 bases, leaving 0 bases not matched to a gene. Germline V gene data show CDR1 as MNHEY and CDR2 as SMNVEV (reference sequence). The CDR3 is made up of 12 amino acids. CDR3 DNA: TGTGCCAGCAGTTGGACAGGGAATGAGCAGTTCTTC. Its protein is CASSWTGNEQFF.

The genes are TRBV14 and TRBJ2-4, with D tentatively TRBD1 (7 bases). Germline CDR1 and CDR2: SGHDN and FVKESK. This CDR3 is 18 amino acids long. V shed 3 bases and J shed 2 bases, with 20 bases lying between them. CDR3 sequence (DNA): TGTGCCAGCAGCCAGGCGAATTTTCAGGGGGGAACCAAAAACATTCAGTACTTC. This sequence encodes CASSQANFQGGTKNIQYF.

The chain links TRBV6-5 to TRBJ1-2; perhaps TRBD1 as D (6 bases). The V gene's germline CDR1 is MNHEY and CDR2 SVGAGI. The ends were cut back, 4 bases at V and 2 bases at J, with 14 bases in the middle. This CDR3 has 15 amino acids. The CDR3 is CASSLGQKKNYGYTF. As DNA, the CDR3 is TGTGCCAGCAGTTTGGGACAAAAGAAGAACTATGGCTACACCTTC.

The chain couples TRBV27 to TRBJ2-7; D possibly corresponds to TRBD2 (5 bases). The V end lost 3 bases, the J end lost 4 bases, and 13 bases lay between the germline ends. In germline, CDR1 is MNHEY, CDR2 SMNVEV (reference sequence). The CDR3 extends over 14 amino acids. This CDR3 is CASSFGGNRYEQYF. CDR3 bases: TGTGCCAGCAGTTTCGGAGGTAACCGTTACGAGCAGTACTTC.

This chain links TRBV24-1 with TRBJ2-5, with 10 nucleotides matching TRBD2. Germline V gene sequence: CDR1 KGHDR, CDR2 SFDVKD. The CDR3 has 16 amino acids. V shed 1 base, J shed 5 bases, and the junction held 6 bases outside the gene matches. This CDR3 is CATSDLTSGKVETQYF. Written as DNA, the CDR3 is TGTGCCACCAGTGATTTAACTAGCGGGAAGGTCGAGACCCAGTACTTC.

This chain uses TRBV7-2 with TRBJ2-5; 9 bases map to TRBD2. Germline CDR1 reads SGHTA; CDR2 reads FQGNSA. With 2 bases clipped from V and 3 bases from J, the junction kept 13 bases outside the gene matches. The CDR3 runs 18 residues. The CDR3, as DNA: TGTGCCAGCAGCTTAAGCTCGCTGGGGCTAGCGGGAAAAGAGACCCAGTACTTC. Translated, it gives CASSLSSLGLAGKETQYF.